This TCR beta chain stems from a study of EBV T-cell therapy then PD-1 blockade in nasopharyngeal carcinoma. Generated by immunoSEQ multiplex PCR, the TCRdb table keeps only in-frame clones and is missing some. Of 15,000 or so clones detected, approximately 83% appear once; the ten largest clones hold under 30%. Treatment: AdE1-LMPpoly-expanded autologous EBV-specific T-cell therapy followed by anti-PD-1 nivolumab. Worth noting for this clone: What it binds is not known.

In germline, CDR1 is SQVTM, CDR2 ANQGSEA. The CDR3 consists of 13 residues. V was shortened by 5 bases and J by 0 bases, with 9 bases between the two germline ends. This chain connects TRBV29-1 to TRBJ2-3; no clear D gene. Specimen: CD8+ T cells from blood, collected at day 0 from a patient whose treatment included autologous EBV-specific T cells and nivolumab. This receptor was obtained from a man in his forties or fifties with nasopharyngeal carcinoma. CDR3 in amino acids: CSVYPVSTDTQYF. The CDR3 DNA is TGCAGCGTTTATCCTGTTAGCACAGATACGCAGTATTTT.